This record looks at one T cell receptor (beta chain) sequence and its context. Method: immunoSEQ multiplex PCR; TCRdb's copy keeps in-frame clones and lacks some. The data show about 200,000 clones, about 91% seen once. These data belong to a study of blood T cell repertoires in COVID-19. Across the study: T cells, B-cell-depleted T cells, or PBMCs supplied cDNA or gDNA.

Per the germline V gene, CDR1 is MDHEN and CDR2 is SYDVKM. V shed 3 bases and J shed 10 bases, with 12 bases lying between them. The CDR3 is 12 amino acids. The chain employs TRBV28 and TRBJ1-1; D is ambiguous. Sample: PBMCs or T cells enriched from blood (not recorded which). This receptor was taken from a woman in her thirties or forties with acute COVID-19. In nucleotides, the CDR3 is TGTGCCAGCAGTTTGCTGGGCTCGCGAGCTTTCTTT. It codes for CASSLLGSRAFF.